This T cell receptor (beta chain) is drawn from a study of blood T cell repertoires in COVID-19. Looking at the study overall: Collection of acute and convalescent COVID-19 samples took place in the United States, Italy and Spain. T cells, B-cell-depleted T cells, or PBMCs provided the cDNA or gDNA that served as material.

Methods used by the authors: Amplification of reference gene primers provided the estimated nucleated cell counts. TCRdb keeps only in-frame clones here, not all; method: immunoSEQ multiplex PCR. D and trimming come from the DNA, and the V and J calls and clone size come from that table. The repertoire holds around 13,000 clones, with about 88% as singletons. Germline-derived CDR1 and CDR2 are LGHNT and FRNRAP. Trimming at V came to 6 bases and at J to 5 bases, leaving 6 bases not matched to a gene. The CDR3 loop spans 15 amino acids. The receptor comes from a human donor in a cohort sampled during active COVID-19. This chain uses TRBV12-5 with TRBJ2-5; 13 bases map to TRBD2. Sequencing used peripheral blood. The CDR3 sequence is CASGLGLAGAETQYF. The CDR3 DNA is TGTGCTAGTGGCCTTGGACTAGCGGGAGCGGAGACCCAGTACTTC.